This T cell receptor beta chain originates from a study of CD8 T cells in ankylosing spondylitis. Study observations and caveats: Disease-linked clones were CD8+ and relatively rare in peripheral blood. What appeared characteristic of ankylosing spondylitis blood was a TCR beta motif of several highly homologous variants.

TCRdb re-called the 5' RACE reads through MiXCR, storing one row per CDR3 protein. The sample contains almost 400,000 distinct CDR3 sequences, 20% to 25% of which appear only once. CDR1 is DFQATT, CDR2 SNEGSKA, per germline (reference sequence). V gave up 2 bases and J gave up 3 bases, with 14 bases separating them. This CDR3 spans 14 amino acids. About this clonotype itself: The antigen is unknown.

The chain uses TRBV20-1 and TRBJ2-7, with a tentative D call TRBD2 (5 bases). Sequences were obtained from blood, either unsorted or a sorted T cell fraction (not recorded which). The TCR originated in a male donor with ankylosing spondylitis. In DNA form, the CDR3 reads TGCAGTGCTAGACATTTTGCGGGTGACTACGAGCAGTACTTC. Amino acids: CSARHFAGDYEQYF.